The following is a T cell receptor beta chain sequence with its context. V was shortened by 2 bases and J by 2 bases, with 10 bases between the two germline ends. The CDR3 is 14 residues long. Germline CDR1 WSHSY, CDR2 SAAADI. Method: immunoSEQ multiplex PCR; TCRdb's copy keeps in-frame clones and lacks some. In the table there are some 240,000 clones, 65% to 85% of which are singletons. This sample is part of a study of blood T cell repertoires in COVID-19. This TCR derives from a woman aged 40 to 55 who had recovered from COVID-19. The chain links TRBV10-2 to TRBJ2-7; D possibly corresponds to TRBD1 (6 bases). Sequences were obtained from peripheral blood. The CDR3 sequence: CASSEGTQTYEQYF. The CDR3 nucleotides read TGCGCCAGCAGTGAGGGGACACAAACCTACGAGCAGTACTTC.